A single sample is the source of the 14 T cell receptor beta chains below, sequenced in a study of T cells in narcolepsy. Some clones are missing from TCRdb's copy, which holds only in-frame ones; the method was immunoSEQ multiplex PCR. The table has 25,000 to 35,000 clones, roughly 83% seen once. The sample taken for sequencing was CD45RA- memory CD4+ T cells from PBMCs. These receptors were taken from a human donor with narcolepsy.

The chain links TRBV6-5 to TRBJ2-5; tentative D call: TRBD1 (6 bases). The ends were cut back, 8 bases at V and 8 bases at J, with 18 bases in the middle. The V gene's germline CDR1 is MNHEY and CDR2 SVGAGI. The CDR3 length is 13 residues. The CDR3 bases are TGTGCCAGCGTCCAGACAGGCGGCGGTACCCAGTACTTC. This gives the protein CASVQTGGGTQYF.

The rearrangement uses TRBV11-3 and TRBJ2-7, with D possibly being TRBD1 (6 bases). The germline V and J ends were trimmed by 2 bases and 5 bases, with 19 bases remaining between them. This CDR3 is built from 16 residues. Per germline, CDR1 SGHNT and CDR2 YENEEA. DNA for the CDR3: TGTGCCAGCAGCTTAATGGTGGGACACACGGCGGACGAGCAGTACTTC. As protein: CASSLMVGHTADEQYF.

The chain is built from TRBV25-1 and TRBJ1-1, with 7 positions matching TRBD1. Per the germline V gene, CDR1 is MGHDK and CDR2 is SYGVNS. V shed 0 bases, J shed 6 bases, and the junction held 7 bases outside the gene matches. The CDR3 spans 15 residues. The DNA for the CDR3 is TGTGCCAGCAGTGAATACCCGGACAGGCTACCTGAAGCTTTCTTT. Encoded protein: CASSEYPDRLPEAFF.

The chain joins TRBV6-5 to TRBJ1-2; possible D gene TRBD1, 5 bases. The length of the CDR3 is 14 residues. Germline-derived CDR1 and CDR2 are MNHEY and SVGAGI. Between the trimmed V and J ends, which lost 4 bases and 2 bases, there was a span of 11 bases. The CDR3 sequence: CASSSLWGNYGYTF. CDR3 in DNA: TGTGCCAGCAGTTCCCTTTGGGGCAACTATGGCTACACCTTC.

This sequence joins TRBV2 and TRBJ2-7, with 8 bases that match TRBD1. J lost 0 bases, V lost 6 bases, and 7 bases had no gene match. CDR1 and CDR2 (germline): SNHLY, FYNNEI. The CDR3 length is 15 residues. The CDR3, as DNA: TGTGCCAGCAGGGTGGACAGGGCTACCTCCTACGAGCAGTACTTC. The encoded protein is CASRVDRATSYEQYF. The complete variable domain, with remaining parts taken from reference TRBV2 and TRBJ2-7, reads EPEVTQTPSHQVTQMGQEVILRCVPISNHLYFYWYRQILGQKVEFLVSFYNNEISEKSEIFDDQFSVERPDGSNFTLKIRSTKLEDSAMYFCASRVDRATSYEQYFGPGTRLTVT.

The CDR3 reads CASSLRGNTEAFF. CDR3 nucleotide sequence: TGTGCCAGCAGTTTAAGGGGGAACACTGAAGCTTTCTTT. V is TRBV28 and J is TRBJ1-1, with D maybe TRBD1 (5 bases). CDR1 and CDR2 from the germline V gene are MDHEN and SYDVKM. Trimming took off 2 bases at V and 1 base at J, with 5 bases between the two ends. This CDR3 is 13 amino acids long.

This clone has a handful of counts. The chain employs TRBV4-3 and TRBJ2-5, with 10 bases fitting TRBD1. The CDR3 contains 15 residues. CDR1 is LGHNA, CDR2 YSLEER, per germline. The V and J ends lost 0 bases and 5 bases, in that order; junction bases with no gene match: 3. The CDR3 DNA is TGCGCCAGCAGCCAAGACGACAGGGGGCGGGAGACCCAGTACTTC. Protein product: CASSQDDRGRETQYF.

The chain is built from TRBV5-1 and TRBJ1-2; D uncertain. The germline gives CDR1 SGHRS, CDR2 YFSETQ. This CDR3 is built from 15 residues. Trimming removed 6 bases at V and 3 bases at J, with 18 bases between. The CDR3 DNA follows: TGCGCCAGCACCAACGATCTTGGGGTTCACTATGGCTACACCTTC. Its protein product is CASTNDLGVHYGYTF.

About this clone: Within the sample, other DNA sequences also encode this same CDR3. The gene calls are TRBV4-3 and TRBJ2-7, with 8 bases that match TRBD2. V lost 4 bases, J lost 4 bases, and 9 bases stayed unmatched. The CDR3 consists of 15 residues. Germline assignment: CDR1 LGHNA and CDR2 YSLEER. The CDR3 loop reads CASSRGLAGGYEQYF. The CDR3 coding sequence is TGCGCCAGCAGCCGCGGACTGGCGGGAGGATACGAGCAGTACTTC.

J is TRBJ1-4 and V is TRBV11-3; D possibly corresponds to TRBD1 (5 bases). The germline V gene encodes CDR1 SGHNT and CDR2 YENEEA. This CDR3 region has 13 residues. Trimming removed 1 base at V and 7 bases at J, with 7 bases between. CDR3 sequence (DNA): TGTGCCAGCAGCTTAGTGGGGGTTGAAAAACTGTTTTTT. It encodes CASSLVGVEKLFF.

The rearrangement joins TRBV4-1 to TRBJ2-3; a possible D gene is TRBD1 (5 bases). This CDR3 region has 16 residues. The germline V gene encodes CDR1 MGHRA and CDR2 YSYEKL. Trimming removed 2 bases from V and 2 bases from J, with 14 bases in between. In DNA, the CDR3 is TGCGCCAGCAGCCAATCTCCAGGGCCCCCCACAGATACGCAGTATTTT. Encoded protein: CASSQSPGPPTDTQYF.

The chain uses TRBV9 and TRBJ1-1; D is possibly TRBD1 (5 bases). V gave up 0 bases and J gave up 5 bases, with 17 bases separating them. CDR3 size: 16 residues. Germline V gene data show CDR1 as SGDLS and CDR2 as YYNGEE. CDR3 sequence: CASSVAAQGSWTEAFF. The CDR3 bases are TGTGCCAGCAGCGTAGCAGCTCAGGGTAGTTGGACTGAAGCTTTCTTT. Full variable domain (missing parts from reference TRBV9 and TRBJ1-1): DSGVTQTPKHLITATGQRVTLRCSPRSGDLSVYWYQQSLDQGLQFLIQYYNGEERAKGNILERFSAQQFPDLHSELNLSSLELGDSALYFCASSVAAQGSWTEAFFGQGTRLTVV.

This rearrangement joins TRBV28 to TRBJ2-1; 7 bases agree with TRBD1. This CDR3 region has 14 residues. V lost 6 bases to trimming and J lost 2 bases; unmatched junction nucleotides: 4. The V gene's germline CDR1 is MDHEN and CDR2 SYDVKM. CDR3 in DNA: TGTGCCAGCAGGGGGGACAGCCCCTACAATGAGCAGTTCTTC. It codes for CASRGDSPYNEQFF.

The chain carries TRBV6-4 and TRBJ2-1; TRBD2 matches at 13 bases. The J segment lost 8 bases and the V segment lost 5 bases, leaving 9 bases of the junction unmatched. CDR3 size: 16 residues. CDR1 is MRHNA and CDR2 is SNTAGT in the germline V gene. In nucleotides, the CDR3 is TGTGCCAGCAGTATACTAGCGGGAGGGCCTAGAGATGAGCAGTTCTTC. Residues: CASSILAGGPRDEQFF.